A single sample is the source of the 13 T cell receptor beta chains below, sequenced in a study of cytomegalovirus exposure and HLA in healthy donors. Generated by immunoSEQ multiplex PCR, the TCRdb table keeps only in-frame clones and is missing some. The sample yields 55,000 to 75,000 clones, roughly nine tenths seen once. The specimen sequenced was PBMCs. The receptors were gathered from a man between 18 and 29 years old in good health and CMV-seronegative.

The chain joins TRBV4-2 to TRBJ2-2; TRBD2 is a possible D gene (7 bases). CDR1 is LGHNA, CDR2 YNFKEQ, per germline. The CDR3 has 16 amino acids. The V end lost 3 bases, the J end lost 7 bases, and 18 bases lay between the germline ends. The chain's CDR3 is CASSQASGGVIGELFF. Here the CDR3 DNA reads TGTGCCAGCAGCCAGGCGTCGGGGGGCGTCATCGGGGAGCTGTTTTTT.

V gene TRBV9 combines with J gene TRBJ2-2, with 13 positions matching TRBD2. J gave up 4 bases and V 3 bases, and 12 bases lay outside the gene matches. The CDR3 totals 19 residues. The germline CDR1 and CDR2 sequences are SGDLS and YYNGEE. The CDR3 reads CASSEGLAGAVGFTGELFF. CDR3 bases: TGTGCCAGCAGCGAAGGACTAGCGGGGGCCGTGGGGTTCACCGGGGAGCTGTTTTTT. Combining the CDR3 with reference TRBV9 and TRBJ2-2 gives the whole variable domain DSGVTQTPKHLITATGQRVTLRCSPRSGDLSVYWYQQSLDQGLQFLIQYYNGEERAKGNILERFSAQQFPDLHSELNLSSLELGDSALYFCASSEGLAGAVGFTGELFFGEGSRLTVL.

The gene calls are TRBV30 and TRBJ2-7; maybe TRBD1 (5 bases). Looked up from germline, CDR1 is GTSNPN and CDR2 is SVGIG (reference sequence). The CDR3 totals 12 residues. V dropped 2 bases and J dropped 3 bases, with 8 bases sitting between them. This CDR3 is CAWSPGFYEQYF. The CDR3 DNA is TGTGCCTGGAGTCCAGGGTTCTACGAGCAGTACTTC.

V gene TRBV5-4 combines with J gene TRBJ2-1, with 8 bases lining up with TRBD1. CDR1 is SGHNT, CDR2 YYREEE, per germline (reference sequence). The CDR3 runs to 15 residues. V was clipped by 2 bases and J by 7 bases; unmatched bases: 8. The CDR3: CASSLPPGQANEQFF. CDR3 bases: TGTGCCAGCAGCTTACCCCCGGGACAGGCGAATGAGCAGTTCTTC.

This clone appeared once. Written as DNA, the CDR3 is TGTGCCAGCAGCTTAAGCCAGAACACTGAAGCTTTCTTT. Translation: CASSLSQNTEAFF. The chain carries TRBV7-9 and TRBJ1-1; D gene uncertain. Trimming removed 2 bases from V and 1 base from J, with 5 bases in between. The CDR3 loop spans 13 amino acids. Germline V gene lookup returns CDR1 SEHNR and CDR2 FQNEAQ (reference sequence).

The chain is built from TRBV4-3 and TRBJ2-3; no definite D call. V gave up 2 bases and J gave up 2 bases, with 5 bases separating them. CDR3 length: 13 residues. CDR1 and CDR2 from the germline V gene are LGHNA and YSLEER. CDR3: CASSQQNTDTQYF. CDR3 nucleotides: TGCGCCAGCAGCCAACAGAACACAGATACGCAGTATTTT.

V usage is TRBV6-1 and J usage is TRBJ2-7; tentatively, D is TRBD2 (8 bases). Germline V gene lookup returns CDR1 MNHNS and CDR2 SASEGT. CDR3 size: 15 residues. The germline V and J ends were trimmed by 7 bases and 0 bases, with 16 bases remaining between them. The CDR3 loop is CASIAGTVLSYEQYF. CDR3 coding DNA: TGTGCCAGCATAGCGGGGACAGTCCTCTCCTACGAGCAGTACTTC.

The rearrangement joins TRBV5-6 to TRBJ1-2; 9 positions agree with TRBD1. This CDR3 has 14 residues. The germline gives CDR1 SGHDT, CDR2 YYEEEE. J gave up 4 bases and V 4 bases, and 5 bases lay outside the gene matches. The CDR3 protein is CASSLRTGAYGYTF. DNA for the CDR3: TGTGCCAGCAGCCTAAGGACAGGGGCCTATGGCTACACCTTC.

The V gene is TRBV28, the J gene TRBJ2-7, with 8 bases identical to TRBD1. The J segment lost 2 bases and the V segment lost 1 base, leaving 4 bases of the junction unmatched. This CDR3 has 15 residues. Germline V gives CDR1 MDHEN, CDR2 SYDVKM. The CDR3 loop is CASSLSRTGTYEQYF. In DNA, the CDR3 is TGTGCCAGCAGTTTATCCCGGACAGGGACCTACGAGCAGTACTTC.

The chain combines TRBV13 with TRBJ2-3, with a possible D match to TRBD1 (5 bases). This CDR3 region has 17 residues. Trimming cost V 5 bases and J 0 bases, with 18 bases left between them. CDR1 and CDR2 (germline): PRHDT, FYEKMQ (reference sequence). CDR3 coding DNA: TGTGCCAGCAGCCCCCCCGTCAGGGCTGATAGCACAGATACGCAGTATTTT. Translation: CASSPPVRADSTDTQYF. Using reference TRBV13 and TRBJ2-3 for the parts outside the CDR3, the full variable domain is AAGVIQSPRHLIKEKRETATLKCYPIPRHDTVYWYQQGPGQDPQFLISFYEKMQSDKGSIPDRFSAQQFSDYHSELNMSSLELGDSALYFCASSPPVRADSTDTQYFGPGTRLTVL.

V and J are TRBV19 and TRBJ2-1; a possible D gene is TRBD2 (6 bases). Trimming removed 1 base at V and 9 bases at J, with 13 bases between. The germline gives CDR1 LNHDA, CDR2 SQIVND (reference sequence). The CDR3 contains 14 residues. The CDR3, as DNA: TGTGCCAGTAGTATAGCGGGAGCCGTAGGTGAGCAGTTCTTC. Protein sequence: CASSIAGAVGEQFF. The full variable domain, completed using reference TRBV19 and TRBJ2-1, is DGGITQSPKYLFRKEGQNVTLSCEQNLNHDAMYWYRQDPGQGLRLIYYSQIVNDFQKGDIAEGYSVSREKKESFPLTVTSAQKNPTAFYLCASSIAGAVGEQFFGPGTRLTVL.

The gene calls are TRBV9 and TRBJ2-1; 7 bases match TRBD2. Unmatched junction bases numbered 19, after V lost 6 bases and J lost 7 bases. Germline CDR1 reads SGDLS; CDR2 reads YYNGEE. This CDR3 spans 17 amino acids. Here the CDR3 reads CASTSAGTTIDQNEQFF. CDR3 sequence (DNA): TGTGCCAGCACCAGTGCAGGGACTACCATCGACCAGAATGAGCAGTTCTTC. The full variable domain, its missing parts supplied by reference TRBV9 and TRBJ2-1, is DSGVTQTPKHLITATGQRVTLRCSPRSGDLSVYWYQQSLDQGLQFLIQYYNGEERAKGNILERFSAQQFPDLHSELNLSSLELGDSALYFCASTSAGTTIDQNEQFFGPGTRLTVL.

The V call is TRBV5-1, the J call TRBJ1-2; tentative D call: TRBD1 (5 bases). V gave up 5 bases and J gave up 4 bases, with 18 bases separating them. From germline, CDR1 is SGHRS and CDR2 YFSETQ. There are 15 residues in the CDR3. The CDR3 region is CASSSFRDSGYGYTF. Written as DNA, the CDR3 is TGCGCCAGCAGTTCTTTCCGTGACAGTGGCTATGGCTACACCTTC.